The rows below give T cell receptor beta chains drawn from one sample of a study of CD8 T cells in ankylosing spondylitis. TCRdb re-called the 5' RACE reads through MiXCR, storing one row per CDR3 protein. This table has hundreds of thousands of distinct CDR3 sequences, approximately 26% appearing once. The source material was blood, either unsorted or a sorted T cell fraction (not recorded which). Source of these receptors: a male donor with ankylosing spondylitis. The CDR3 runs from the conserved cysteine through the conserved F or W. D genes are given only for firm matches. Expanded clones get a size class; other rows say once, few or many, or leave the size out.

D	size	V	J	DNA	CDR3
-	-	TRBV10-3	TRBJ2-1	TGTGCCATCAGTGAGTCCCGTGAGGAGGAGCAGTTCTTC	CAISESREEEQFF
-	many	TRBV5-5	TRBJ1-4	TGTGCCAGCAGCGTCTCTACAGGGTTTTTGGGGGAACTGTTTTTT	CASSVSTGFLGELFF
-	-	TRBV6-2/TRBV6-3	TRBJ1-6	TGTGCCAGCAGTTACTCTCCCGGCGACAGACGTAGGATGTCACCCCTCCACTTT	CASSYSPGDRRRMSPLHF
-	-	TRBV7-9	TRBJ1-1	TGTGCCAGCAGCGAAGGGTCCAATTCGATGAACACTGAAGCTTTCTTT	CASSEGSNSMNTEAFF
-	-	TRBV12-3/TRBV12-4	TRBJ2-5	TGTGCCAGCAGTGTATCTGGAGGCCGGGCCCAGTACTTC	CASSVSGGRAQYF
TRBD2	few	TRBV3-1	TRBJ2-7	TGTGCCAGCGAAAGCCTAGCGGGAGGGGACGAGCAGTACTTC	CASESLAGGDEQYF
-	-	TRBV25-1	TRBJ1-1	TGTGCCAGCGCGTACGGGAACACTGAAGCTTTCTTT	CASAYGNTEAFF
TRBD2	-	TRBV18	TRBJ2-7	TGTGCCAGCTCACCAAAGCGGGACTCCTACGAGCAGTACTTC	CASSPKRDSYEQYF
-	-	TRBV5-1	TRBJ2-5	TGCGCCAGCAGCCAAACGCCGGGGATGGAGACCCAGTACTTC	CASSQTPGMETQYF
-	-	TRBV3-1	TRBJ2-3	TGTGCCAGCAGCCAAGTTAACACAGATACGCAGTATTTT	CASSQVNTDTQYF
-	once	TRBV9	TRBJ1-6	TGTGCCAGCAGCGTACGCGGGGAAAATTCACCCCTCCACTTT	CASSVRGENSPLHF
TRBD2	-	TRBV11-2	TRBJ2-7	TGTGCCAGCAGCTTTCGGACTAGCGGGCAGTCCGAGCAGTACTTC	CASSFRTSGQSEQYF
-	-	TRBV10-3	TRBJ1-3	TGTGCCATCAGTGAGAGGGAGGGCTCTGGAAACACCATATATTTT	CAISEREGSGNTIYF
-	-	TRBV7-2	TRBJ1-5	TGTGCCAGCAGTCCCGAAAGGGGACAGCCCCAGCATTTT	CASSPERGQPQHF
TRBD1	-	TRBV12-3/TRBV12-4	TRBJ2-1	TGTGCCAGCAGAACGGGACAGGGAATGGGTGAGCAGTTCTTC	CASRTGQGMGEQFF
-	once	TRBV11-2	TRBJ2-5	TGTGCCAGCAGCTTAAGGTCACTACAAGAGACCCAGTACTTC	CASSLRSLQETQYF
-	-	TRBV5-1	TRBJ2-7	TGCGCCAGCAGCTTGTCCAGCAAGTACGAGCAGTACTTC	CASSLSSKYEQYF
-	-	TRBV20-1	TRBJ1-6	TGCAGTGCTAGCTCTCCCAATAATTCACCCCTCCACTTT	CSASSPNNSPLHF
TRBD1	-	TRBV12-3/TRBV12-4	TRBJ1-1	TGTGCCAGCAGTACCGAGGGACAGAGGACTGAAGCTTTCTTT	CASSTEGQRTEAFF
TRBD2	few	TRBV29-1	TRBJ2-5	TGCAGCGTTGAGCAAGCGGGAGCCCATCAGTACTTC	CSVEQAGAHQYF
TRBD1	few	TRBV5-1	TRBJ2-6	TGCGCCAGCCTGGACAGGGACGTAGGAGGGCCTGGGGCCAACGTCCTGACTTTC	CASLDRDVGGPGANVLTF
-	-	TRBV7-2	TRBJ1-5	TGTGCCAGCAGCTTAAAAGGGGGGAACCAGCCCCAGCATTTT	CASSLKGGNQPQHF
-	-	TRBV19	TRBJ2-2	TGTGCCAGTAGAACAGGGAGTCTAGACACCGGGGAGCTGTTTTTT	CASRTGSLDTGELFF